A single TCR beta chain is shown here with its context. No antigen is known for it. This sample was included in a study of cytomegalovirus exposure and HLA in healthy donors. Across the study: The approximately 120 validation repertoires used the same platform as the 650 to 750 first-cohort repertoires, a later analysis reported.

Whole-study results and caveats: One later analysis, an examination of the approximately 130 validation repertoires, found that first-cohort TCR clusters tended to co-occur in them.

CDR1 and CDR2 from the germline V gene are SQVTM and ANQGSEA. This CDR3 region has 13 residues. V was trimmed by 3 bases and J by 2 bases, leaving 11 bases between them. Sequencing was performed with immunoSEQ multiplex PCR; in TCRdb, only in-frame clones are kept and a portion is missing. The sample carries fewer than 70,000 clones, about 93% recorded once. The gene calls are TRBV29-1 and TRBJ2-7, with D perhaps TRBD1 (6 bases). The receptor was derived from a man aged 18-30 years in good health and CMV-seronegative. Sequencing was performed on PBMCs. CDR3 in amino acids: CSVDQGPAYEQYF. The DNA for the CDR3 is TGCAGCGTTGACCAGGGGCCAGCCTACGAGCAGTACTTC.